This T cell receptor beta chain emerged from a study of blood T cell repertoires in COVID-19. Study in general: Sources were T cells, B-cell-depleted T cells, or PBMCs; the material itself was cDNA or gDNA.

Germline-derived CDR1 and CDR2 are MDHEN and SYDVKM. This CDR3 is built from 12 residues. Trimming removed 6 bases from V and 4 bases from J; junction bases left unmatched: 3. Authors' analysis steps: Researchers report that nucleated cell counts were estimated from reference gene primer amplification. Clones were read by immunoSEQ multiplex PCR, and TCRdb kept only the in-frame ones, dropping some. That table is the source of V, J and clone size, and D and trimming were worked out from the DNA. The sample records under 250,000 clones, around 83% being singletons. This TCR derives from a human donor in a cohort sampled during active COVID-19. The gene calls are TRBV28 and TRBJ2-7, with TRBD1 matching 7 bases. The sample comprised peripheral blood. The CDR3 region has the DNA TGTGCCAGCAGGACGACAGGGTACGAGCAGTACTTC. Amino acids: CASRTTGYEQYF. The full variable domain, its missing parts supplied by reference TRBV28 and TRBJ2-7, is DVKVTQSSRYLVKRTGEKVFLECVQDMDHENMFWYRQDPGLGLRLIYFSYDVKMKEKGDIPEGYSVSREKKERFSLILESASTNQTSMYLCASRTTGYEQYFGPGTRLTVT.